The 28 T cell receptor beta chains listed next were all sequenced from one sample in a study of cytomegalovirus exposure and HLA in healthy donors. PCR was performed using 60 Vbeta and 13 Jbeta primers. Profiled with immunoSEQ multiplex PCR; TCRdb holds only in-frame clones, not every one. There are about 160,000 clones in the sample; under 85% occur only once, and 1.1% to 1.5% lies in the top ten. Input material: PBMCs. The receptors come from a woman aged 25 to 39 in good health and CMV-seronegative.

Turning to this clone: Distinct nucleotide sequences in the sample also encode this CDR3. The J gene is TRBJ2-7, the V gene TRBV29-1; TRBD1 matches at 9 bases. Trimming took 7 bases from V and 6 from J; bases not matched to a gene: 10. Germline V gives CDR1 SQVTM, CDR2 ANQGSEA. The CDR3 contains 13 residues. Here the CDR3 DNA reads TGCAGCGCGCGGGACAGGGAGTTCGGCGAGCAGTACTTC. Protein: CSARDREFGEQYF.

This chain connects TRBV9 to TRBJ1-2; TRBD1 matches at 8 bases. The germline V gene has CDR1 SGDLS and CDR2 YYNGEE. V lost 0 bases, J lost 8 bases, and 9 bases stayed unmatched. This CDR3 region has 15 residues. CDR3 in DNA: TGTGCCAGCAGCGTAGCCCCGGGACAGGTGAAAGGCTACACCTTC. This gives the protein CASSVAPGQVKGYTF.

This clone came up a few times. The chain has TRBV6-1 and TRBJ2-7, with a tentative D call TRBD2 (6 bases). In germline, CDR1 is MNHNS, CDR2 SASEGT. This CDR3 is built from 13 residues. The V end lost 1 base, the J end lost 6 bases, and 10 bases lay between the germline ends. The CDR3 bases are TGTGCCAGCAGTGAAGGGGGACTGTTCGAGCAGTACTTC. Protein product: CASSEGGLFEQYF.

The CDR3 DNA sequence: TGTGCCAGAAGCACCGGGACTAGCGGGACTTACTACGAGCAGTACTTC. This sequence encodes CARSTGTSGTYYEQYF. This sequence joins TRBV5-3 and TRBJ2-7; 13 bases fit TRBD2. TRBV5-3 counts as an open reading frame of uncertain function. V shed 4 bases, J shed 3 bases, and the junction held 7 bases outside the gene matches. The CDR3 runs to 16 residues.

The V gene is TRBV10-3, the J gene TRBJ1-2, with D perhaps matching TRBD1 (6 bases). With 5 bases removed from V and 7 bases from J, the gap between germline ends came to 8 bases. The CDR3 contains 11 residues. Germline loops: CDR1 ENHRY, CDR2 SYGVKD. CDR3 nucleotide sequence: TGTGCCATCAGTCCAGGGGCTGGCTACACCTTC. This sequence encodes CAISPGAGYTF.

CDR3 bases: TGTGCCAGCAGCTTGGACCCCGGTCCCTACGAGCAGTACTTC. It codes for CASSLDPGPYEQYF. The chain couples TRBV5-5 to TRBJ2-7; D not resolved. Trimming pared 0 bases from V and 2 bases from J, leaving 9 bases between. Germline CDR1 reads SGHKS; CDR2 reads YYEKEE (reference sequence). The CDR3 loop spans 14 amino acids.

The J gene is TRBJ2-7, the V gene TRBV6-5, with D possibly being TRBD1 (6 bases). Trimming shortened V by 0 bases and J by 7 bases, and 19 bases separated the two germline ends. CDR1 and CDR2 from the germline V gene are MNHEY and SVGAGI. This CDR3 region has 16 residues. The CDR3 is CASSYSADTGYGEQYF. The CDR3 DNA reads as TGTGCCAGCAGTTACTCGGCAGACACAGGGTACGGTGAGCAGTACTTC.

This rearrangement joins TRBV9 to TRBJ2-5; 7 bases agree with TRBD2. The CDR3 extends over 16 amino acids. The germline V gene has CDR1 SGDLS and CDR2 YYNGEE. Trimming at V came to 0 bases and at J to 1 base, leaving 6 bases not matched to a gene. CDR3 bases: TGTGCCAGCAGCGTAGCCCCTAGCGGAGTCCAAGAGACCCAGTACTTC. Protein sequence: CASSVAPSGVQETQYF. The full variable domain, in which reference TRBV9 and TRBJ2-5 provide the parts outside the CDR3, is DSGVTQTPKHLITATGQRVTLRCSPRSGDLSVYWYQQSLDQGLQFLIQYYNGEERAKGNILERFSAQQFPDLHSELNLSSLELGDSALYFCASSVAPSGVQETQYFGPGTRLLVL.

This chain uses TRBV7-9 with TRBJ1-2, with 8 bases lining up with TRBD1. Per germline, CDR1 SEHNR and CDR2 FQNEAQ (reference sequence). The CDR3 spans 14 residues. The ends lost 1 base at V and 6 bases at J; junction bases unmatched: 4. CDR3 in amino acids: CASSLGQTGDGYTF. The DNA of the CDR3 is TGTGCCAGCAGCTTAGGTCAGACAGGGGATGGCTACACCTTC.

The V call is TRBV10-3, the J call TRBJ1-1; D not certain. This CDR3 has 13 residues. Trimming left V 5 bases short and J 1 base short, with 8 bases between. CDR1 is ENHRY, CDR2 SYGVKD, per germline. The CDR3 DNA reads as TGTGCCATCAGTACAGAACCGAACACTGAAGCTTTCTTT. Its translation: CAISTEPNTEAFF.

This clone was seen more than once but under ten times. The sample holds other DNA sequences that translate to the same CDR3. The chain has TRBV27 and TRBJ1-5, with TRBD1 identical over 10 bases. The CDR3 loop spans 14 amino acids. Germline values: CDR1 MNHEY, CDR2 SMNVEV (reference sequence). After removal of 3 bases from V and 5 bases from J, the junction contained 1 base not matched to a gene. The CDR3 sequence: CASSLGQGYQPQHF. CDR3 in DNA: TGTGCCAGCAGTTTGGGACAGGGGTATCAGCCCCAGCATTTT.

As regards this clone: A much larger clone differs from this one at a single base, so this may be a read error. The rearrangement joins TRBV7-9 to TRBJ1-1; unclear D gene. The V gene's germline CDR1 is SEHNR and CDR2 FQNEAQ (reference sequence). The CDR3 contains 13 residues. V gave up 3 bases and J gave up 1 base, with 6 bases separating them. The CDR3 nucleotides are TGTGCCAGCAGCTTCACAGCGAACACTGAAGCTTTCTTT. Its protein product is CASSFTANTEAFF.

The V call is TRBV10-3, the J call TRBJ2-5, with 8 bases aligning to TRBD2. Germline assignment: CDR1 ENHRY and CDR2 SYGVKD. This CDR3 comprises 15 residues. The trim removed 10 bases at V and 2 bases at J, leaving 12 bases unmatched. As DNA, the CDR3 is TGTGCCAGCCTGCCTGGCGGGGGGCTACAAGAGACCCAGTACTTC. It translates to CASLPGGGLQETQYF.

The chain recombines TRBV7-3 with TRBJ1-5, with TRBD1 identical over 10 bases. V trimming: 5 bases; J trimming: 3 bases; junction bases outside the gene matches: 4. Germline CDR1 and CDR2: SGHTA and FQGTGA. The CDR3 is 15 residues long. Here the CDR3 DNA reads TGTGCCAGCAGCGAGACAGGGGGCCCCAATCAGCCCCAGCATTTT. Translating gives CASSETGGPNQPQHF.

The chain uses TRBV10-3 and TRBJ2-3; a possible D gene is TRBD2 (6 bases). V lost 11 bases to trimming and J lost 6 bases, with 18 bases between them. CDR1 is ENHRY, CDR2 SYGVKD, per germline. The CDR3 covers 13 residues. CDR3: CAHAGTDVDTQYF. CDR3 nucleotide sequence: TGTGCCCACGCGGGGACGGACGTTGATACGCAGTATTTT.

In nucleotides, the CDR3 is TGTGCCTGGGGTCGACAGGTGAACACTGAAGCTTTCTTT. It is translated as CAWGRQVNTEAFF. This sequence joins TRBV30 and TRBJ1-1; D possibly corresponds to TRBD1 (6 bases). This CDR3 region has 13 residues. V lost 5 bases, J lost 0 bases, and 10 bases lay in between. Germline V gives CDR1 GTSNPN, CDR2 SVGIG (reference sequence).

Only one count was recorded for this clone. The chain couples TRBV27 to TRBJ1-6; TRBD1 matches at 8 bases. In germline, CDR1 is MNHEY, CDR2 SMNVEV (reference sequence). The CDR3 length is 14 residues. Losses at the gene ends were 6 bases for V and 8 bases for J; bases not matched to a gene: 6. The CDR3: CASSGTGEDSPLHF. In nucleotides, the CDR3 is TGTGCCAGCAGCGGGACAGGCGAGGATTCACCCCTCCACTTT.

The chain has TRBV6-1 and TRBJ2-7; a weak D match, TRBD2 (5 bases). The ends were cut back, 5 bases at V and 1 base at J, with 12 bases in the middle. The CDR3 is 14 residues long. Germline V gene data show CDR1 as MNHNS and CDR2 as SASEGT. CDR3 nucleotide sequence: TGTGCCAGCAGTAGATGGACTGAGTCCTACGAGCAGTACTTC. Amino acids: CASSRWTESYEQYF.

The gene calls are TRBV6-5 and TRBJ2-1, with unresolved D. Between the trimmed V and J ends, which lost 3 bases and 2 bases, there was a span of 8 bases. The CDR3 extends over 14 amino acids. Germline V CDR1 and CDR2: MNHEY, SVGAGI. Written as DNA, the CDR3 is TGTGCCAGCAGTTATGACTTCCCCTACAATGAGCAGTTCTTC. Its translation: CASSYDFPYNEQFF.

This sequence joins TRBV29-1 and TRBJ1-2; D might be TRBD1 (6 bases). Trimming removed 5 bases at V and 7 bases at J, with 17 bases between. The CDR3 is 13 amino acids. Germline V lookup: CDR1 SQVTM, CDR2 ANQGSEA. CDR3 in DNA: TGCAGCGTTAGTTATCAGGGGCATAGTGGCTACACCTTC. Residues: CSVSYQGHSGYTF.

This chain joins TRBV7-2 and TRBJ2-7; 11 nucleotides match TRBD2. V lost 2 bases, J lost 3 bases, and 3 bases stayed unmatched. Germline CDR1 reads SGHTA; CDR2 reads FQGNSA. The CDR3 is 15 residues long. CDR3 sequence reads: CASSLSGTSGYEQYF. DNA for the CDR3: TGTGCCAGCAGCTTATCCGGGACTAGCGGCTACGAGCAGTACTTC.

This clone was counted only a few times. This chain connects TRBV6-5 to TRBJ2-4; TRBD1 matches 9 bases. Germline trimming cut 6 bases from V and 6 bases from J; bases unmatched to any gene: 9. CDR3 length: 15 residues. CDR1 is MNHEY and CDR2 is SVGAGI in the germline V gene. The CDR3 reads CASSAKDRGPNIQYF. Here the CDR3 DNA reads TGTGCCAGCAGCGCCAAGGACAGGGGCCCAAACATTCAGTACTTC.

The genes are TRBV5-6 and TRBJ1-6; tentative D call: TRBD1 (5 bases). The CDR3 loop spans 13 amino acids. CDR1 and CDR2 (germline): SGHDT, YYEEEE. The V and J ends lost 1 base and 8 bases respectively, with 7 bases between them. The CDR3 region has the DNA TGTGCCAGCAGCTTGTCCAGGGATTCACCCCTCCACTTT. Translated, it gives CASSLSRDSPLHF.

This clone was picked up one time. V and J are TRBV9 and TRBJ2-2, with TRBD2 identical over 11 bases. V gave up 0 bases and J gave up 3 bases; unmatched junction bases: 4. The length of the CDR3 is 17 residues. Germline V CDR1 and CDR2: SGDLS, YYNGEE. CDR3 amino acids: CASSVGASGGYTGELFF. The CDR3 coding sequence is TGTGCCAGCAGCGTAGGGGCTAGCGGGGGGTACACCGGGGAGCTGTTTTTT.

This clone has only a few counts. The chain has TRBV30 and TRBJ2-7, with 9 bases matching TRBD2. The CDR3 is 15 amino acids. V trimming: 3 bases; J trimming: 0 bases; junction bases outside the gene matches: 6. Per the germline V gene, CDR1 is GTSNPN and CDR2 is SVGIG (reference sequence). The CDR3 sequence: CAWRRAGGSSYEQYF. CDR3 bases: TGTGCCTGGAGGCGAGCGGGGGGCAGCTCCTACGAGCAGTACTTC.

A word on this clone: One end of the junction varies from germline; a read error may be responsible. The chain employs TRBV7-9 and TRBJ1-1; 8 bases map to TRBD1. Germline CDR1 and CDR2: SEHNR and FQNEAQ (reference sequence). This CDR3 has 13 amino acids. CDR3 residues: CSSSTSGQGEAFF. In DNA form, the CDR3 reads TGTTCCAGCAGCACCTCAGGACAGGGTGAGGCTTTCTTT.

The rearrangement joins TRBV28 to TRBJ2-1, with 7 bases identical to TRBD1. Germline V lookup: CDR1 MDHEN, CDR2 SYDVKM. This CDR3 region has 13 residues. Trimming cost V 3 bases and J 5 bases; bases outside gene matches: 1. CDR3 sequence: CASSFTGDNEQFF. Written as DNA, the CDR3 is TGTGCCAGCAGTTTCACAGGGGACAATGAGCAGTTCTTC.

On this clone itself: Additional DNA sequences in this sample encode the identical CDR3. The V call is TRBV30, the J call TRBJ1-5; D unresolved. Trimming removed 1 base from V and 1 base from J, with 8 bases in between. The CDR3 covers 14 residues. Germline V lookup: CDR1 GTSNPN, CDR2 SVGIG (reference sequence). CDR3 loop: CAWSGGGSNQPQHF. The CDR3, as DNA: TGTGCCTGGAGTGGCGGTGGGAGCAATCAGCCCCAGCATTTT.